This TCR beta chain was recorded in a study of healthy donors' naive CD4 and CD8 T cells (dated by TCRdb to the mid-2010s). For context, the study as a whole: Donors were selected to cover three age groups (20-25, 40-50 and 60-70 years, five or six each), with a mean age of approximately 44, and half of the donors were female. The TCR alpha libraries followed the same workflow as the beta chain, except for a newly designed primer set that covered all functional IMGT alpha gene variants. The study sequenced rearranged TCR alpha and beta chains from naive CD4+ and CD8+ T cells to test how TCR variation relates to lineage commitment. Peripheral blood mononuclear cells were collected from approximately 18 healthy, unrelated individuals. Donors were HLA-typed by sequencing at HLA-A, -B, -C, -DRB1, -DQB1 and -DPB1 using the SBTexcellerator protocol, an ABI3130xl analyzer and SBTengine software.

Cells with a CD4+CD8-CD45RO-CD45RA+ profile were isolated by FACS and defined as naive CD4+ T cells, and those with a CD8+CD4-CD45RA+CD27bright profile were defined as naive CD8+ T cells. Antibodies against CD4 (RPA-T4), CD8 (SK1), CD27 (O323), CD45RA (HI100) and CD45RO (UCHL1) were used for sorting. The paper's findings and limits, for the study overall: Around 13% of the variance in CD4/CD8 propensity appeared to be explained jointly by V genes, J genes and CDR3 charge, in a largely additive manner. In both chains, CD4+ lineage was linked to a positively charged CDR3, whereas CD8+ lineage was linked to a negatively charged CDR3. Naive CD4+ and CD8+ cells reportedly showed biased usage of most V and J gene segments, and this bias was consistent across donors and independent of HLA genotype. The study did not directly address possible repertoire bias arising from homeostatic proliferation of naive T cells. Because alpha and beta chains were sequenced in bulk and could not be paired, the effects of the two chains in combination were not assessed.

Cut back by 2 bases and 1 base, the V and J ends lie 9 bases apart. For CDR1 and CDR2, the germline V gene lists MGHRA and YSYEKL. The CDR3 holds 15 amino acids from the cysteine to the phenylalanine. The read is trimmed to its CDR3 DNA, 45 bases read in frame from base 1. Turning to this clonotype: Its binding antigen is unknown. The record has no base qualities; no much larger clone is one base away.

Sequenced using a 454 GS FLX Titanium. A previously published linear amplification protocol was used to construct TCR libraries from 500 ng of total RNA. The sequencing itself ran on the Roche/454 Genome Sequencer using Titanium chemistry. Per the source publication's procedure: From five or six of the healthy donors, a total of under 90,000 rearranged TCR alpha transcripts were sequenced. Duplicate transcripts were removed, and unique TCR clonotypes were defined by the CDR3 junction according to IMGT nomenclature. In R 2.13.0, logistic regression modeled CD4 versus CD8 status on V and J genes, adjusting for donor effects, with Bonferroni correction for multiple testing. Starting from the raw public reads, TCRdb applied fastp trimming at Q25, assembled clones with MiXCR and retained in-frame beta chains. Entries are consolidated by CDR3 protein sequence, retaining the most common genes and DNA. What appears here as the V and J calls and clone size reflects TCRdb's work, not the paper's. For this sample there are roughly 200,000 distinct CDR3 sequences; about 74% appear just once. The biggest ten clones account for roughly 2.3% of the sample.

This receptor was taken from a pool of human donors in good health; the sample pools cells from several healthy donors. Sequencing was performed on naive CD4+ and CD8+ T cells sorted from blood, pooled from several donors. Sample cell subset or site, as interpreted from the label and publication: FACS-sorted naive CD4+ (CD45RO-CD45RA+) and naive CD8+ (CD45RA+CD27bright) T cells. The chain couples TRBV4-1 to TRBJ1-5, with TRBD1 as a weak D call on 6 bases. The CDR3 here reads CASSQIDRSNQPQHF. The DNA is TGCGCCAGCAGCCAAATAGACAGGAGCAATCAGCCCCAGCATTTT.